This TCR beta chain was identified in a study of stem cell transplantation in POMP-related autoinflammatory disease. The overall study: Impaired MHC class I-dependent CD8+ differentiation was hypothesized from defective thymoproteasomes. Study outcomes and limitations: A trend toward lower repertoire diversity and greater clonality appeared in every analyzed T-cell subset of PRAID patients. Unique TRB V-J gene pairings were limited in number in patients with PRAID.

The germline CDR1 and CDR2 sequences are SGHVS and FNYEAQ. Trimming pared 3 bases from V and 2 bases from J, leaving 14 bases between. The CDR3 spans 17 residues. In regard to this clone: Its specificity is unknown.

The repertoire was sequenced with immunoSEQ multiplex PCR; TCRdb's copy has only in-frame clones and lacks some. Of about 6,900 clones in the sample, under 85% were seen once. This receptor was identified in a human donor in good health. Sequencing used a CXCR5-defined cell subset from PBMCs. The chain employs TRBV7-6 and TRBJ2-6; D is uncertain. CDR3 residues: CASSLRPLGAGANVLTF. As DNA, the CDR3 is TGTGCCAGCAGCTTGCGCCCCCTCGGTGCTGGGGCCAACGTCCTGACTTTC.